The 15 T cell receptor beta chains below all came from one sample that was sequenced in a study of blood T cell repertoires in COVID-19. The table came from immunoSEQ multiplex PCR; TCRdb's copy has only in-frame clones and leaves some out. The sample comprises under 200,000 clones, about 80% of which are singletons, and about 7.3% rests with the top ten. Input material: PBMCs or T cells enriched from blood (not recorded which). All receptors come from a man aged 50-59 years who had recovered from COVID-19.

This chain joins TRBV18 and TRBJ1-2; perhaps TRBD1 as D (6 bases). Trimming took off 3 bases at V and 8 bases at J, with 22 bases between the two ends. CDR1 and CDR2 from the germline V gene are KGHSH and LQKENI. The CDR3 has 16 amino acids. For the CDR3, the DNA is TGTGCCAGCTCACCCAGTCCGGGACAAGCCTCGGGAGGCTACACCTTC. Translating gives CASSPSPGQASGGYTF.

The rearrangement joins TRBV3-1 (or the pseudogene TRBV3-2) to TRBJ2-5, with 10 nucleotides matching TRBD2. V lost 0 bases, J lost 0 bases, and 1 base stayed unmatched. Germline loops: CDR1 LGHDT, CDR2 YNNKEL (reference sequence). This CDR3 is built from 16 residues. In DNA form, the CDR3 reads TGTGCCAGCAGCCAAGATAGCGGGGGGTACCAAGAGACCCAGTACTTC. This gives the protein CASSQDSGGYQETQYF.

J is TRBJ2-7 and V is TRBV5-1; 10 nucleotides line up with TRBD1. The CDR3 extends over 17 amino acids. CDR1 and CDR2 (germline): SGHRS, YFSETQ. The junction had 14 bases not matched to a gene; V was cut back by 1 base and J by 7 bases. CDR3 sequence reads: CASSLFGTGVSTEEQYF. DNA of the CDR3: TGCGCCAGCAGCTTGTTTGGGACAGGGGTCTCGACAGAGGAGCAGTACTTC.

The rearrangement uses TRBV11-3 and TRBJ1-6; D remains unclear. The CDR3 loop spans 13 amino acids. V lost 5 bases, J lost 10 bases, and 12 bases lay in between. Germline lookup yields CDR1 SGHNT and CDR2 YENEEA. The CDR3 protein is CASSPRLRSPLHF. As DNA, the CDR3 is TGTGCCAGCAGCCCCCGGCTGAGGTCACCCCTCCACTTT.

About this clone itself: The sample contains more than one DNA sequence encoding this CDR3. CDR3 in amino acids: CASSRQGAYGYTF. As DNA, the CDR3 is TGTGCCAGCAGTCGACAGGGGGCGTATGGCTACACCTTC. The chain uses TRBV2 and TRBJ1-2; TRBD1 agrees at 10 bases. J lost 5 bases, V lost 5 bases, and 2 bases had no gene match. This CDR3 has 13 amino acids. Germline CDR1 SNHLY, CDR2 FYNNEI.

The chain uses TRBV1 and TRBJ2-1; TRBD2, as called in the table, went unchecked against the DNA. TRBV1 is tagged as a pseudogene. The CDR3 is 17 amino acids. Here the CDR3 DNA reads TGCACCAGCTTCCGCCGGGAGCGGGGGATCTCCTACAATGAGCAGTTCTTC. Its protein product is CTSFRRERGISYNEQFF.

The chain joins TRBV6-1 to TRBJ1-2, with no clear D. Trimming left V 3 bases short and J 2 bases short, with 7 bases between. Germline CDR1 and CDR2: MNHNS and SASEGT. The CDR3 extends over 13 amino acids. CDR3: CASSESRNYGYTF. CDR3 DNA sequence: TGTGCCAGCAGTGAGAGTAGAAACTATGGCTACACCTTC.

This rearrangement joins TRBV4-1 to TRBJ2-3; possibly TRBD2 for D (5 bases). Germline-derived CDR1 and CDR2 are MGHRA and YSYEKL. The CDR3 runs to 15 residues. With 0 bases removed from V and 1 base from J, the gap between germline ends came to 8 bases. The DNA of the CDR3 is TGCGCCAGCAGCCAAGATCCCGGGGGCACAGATACGCAGTATTTT. Protein product: CASSQDPGGTDTQYF.

The chain employs TRBV6-5 and TRBJ1-4; 8 positions agree with TRBD1. CDR1 is MNHEY and CDR2 is SVGAGI in the germline V gene. The CDR3 has 15 amino acids. V was pared by 5 bases and J by 5 bases, with 7 bases of the junction left unmatched. The CDR3 region has the DNA TGTGCCAGCAGTCGGACAGGGTTCCGGAATGAAAAACTGTTTTTT. Its translation is CASSRTGFRNEKLFF.

The V call is TRBV6-5, the J call TRBJ1-2, with 10 bases lining up with TRBD1. Germline lookup yields CDR1 MNHEY and CDR2 SVGAGI. Losses at the gene ends were 4 bases for V and 8 bases for J; bases not matched to a gene: 7. There are 14 residues in the CDR3. CDR3 sequence reads: CASSSIDRGHGYTF. CDR3 coding DNA: TGTGCCAGCAGTTCCATCGACAGGGGGCACGGCTACACCTTC.

The V call is TRBV29-1, the J call TRBJ1-2; D is ambiguous. The CDR3 consists of 14 residues. Germline-derived CDR1 and CDR2 are SQVTM and ANQGSEA. Trimming took 0 bases from V and 7 from J, leaving 15 bases between them. The CDR3 DNA reads TGCAGCGTTGAAGAGTCCGGGGTCCGCCCTGGCTACACCTTC. This codes for CSVEESGVRPGYTF.

This rearrangement joins TRBV4-3 to TRBJ1-6, with D unresolved. CDR1 is LGHNA, CDR2 YSLEER, per germline. The CDR3 covers 17 residues. V was cut by 0 bases and J by 2 bases, with 11 bases left in between. The CDR3, as DNA: TGCGCCAGCAGCCAAGAACTCCCATCTACCTATAATTCACCCCTCCACTTT. Encoded protein: CASSQELPSTYNSPLHF.

This clone was recorded a few times. A read error may be the cause here, since a much bigger clone is one base away. This sequence joins TRBV2 and TRBJ2-2, with D perhaps matching TRBD1 (5 bases). The germline gives CDR1 SNHLY, CDR2 FYNNEI. The CDR3 sequence is 13 residues long. V was cut by 5 bases and J by 1 base, with 5 bases left in between. The CDR3 DNA reads as TGTGCCAGCAGTACAGGGAACACCGGGGAGCTGTTTTTT. It codes for CASSTGNTGELFF.

A few counts support this clone. The chain links TRBV2 to TRBJ1-5; perhaps TRBD1 as D (5 bases). Germline values: CDR1 SNHLY, CDR2 FYNNEI. This CDR3 spans 13 amino acids. Deletions cut 0 bases from V and 9 bases from J, with 9 bases between. CDR3 protein: CASSEARGGPQHF. The CDR3 bases are TGTGCCAGCAGTGAAGCGCGGGGGGGGCCCCAGCATTTT.

The chain carries TRBV3-1 (or the pseudogene TRBV3-2) and TRBJ2-1; 8 positions agree with TRBD2. CDR3 length equals 16 residues. The germline CDR1 and CDR2 sequences are LGHDT and YNNKEL (reference sequence). V gave up 0 bases and J gave up 3 bases; unmatched junction bases: 4. The CDR3 DNA follows: TGTGCCAGCAGCCAAGATGGCGCGGGGGGCTACAATGAGCAGTTCTTC. Translating gives CASSQDGAGGYNEQFF.